The 20 T cell receptor beta chains reported below all come from one sample, sequenced in a study of a mutant IDH1 vaccine in newly diagnosed glioma. Generated by immunoSEQ multiplex PCR, the TCRdb table keeps only in-frame clones and is missing some. The data hold 100,000 to 150,000 clones, with just under 80% observed a single time. Their cognate antigens are unknown. Time point defined: week 11, during vaccination. A single vaccine dose contained 300 ug of mutant IDH1 20-mer peptide, and topical imiquimod was used with it. Source: PBMCs, taken from a glioma patient whose treatment included an IDH1 peptide vaccine. All receptors come from a man aged 35 to 55 with glioma.

The chain couples TRBV10-3 to TRBJ2-5; D may be TRBD2 (5 bases). The CDR3 has 15 amino acids. Trimming took off 4 bases at V and 1 base at J, with 13 bases between the two ends. Germline CDR1 ENHRY, CDR2 SYGVKD. CDR3 sequence (DNA): TGTGCCATCAGTGGCGGTCGAGGGCCCCAAGAGACCCAGTACTTC. This encodes CAISGGRGPQETQYF.

The chain combines TRBV4-1 with TRBJ2-1; tentative D call: TRBD1 (7 bases). V was shortened by 5 bases and J by 5 bases, with 19 bases between the two germline ends. Germline CDR1 MGHRA, CDR2 YSYEKL. CDR3 length equals 16 residues. Written as DNA, the CDR3 is TGCGCCAGCAGCTATATCGGAGGGGGCAGGAACAATGAGCAGTTCTTC. This codes for CASSYIGGGRNNEQFF.

The V gene is TRBV4-3, the J gene TRBJ2-1; 9 positions agree with TRBD1. The CDR3 has 14 residues. Trimming at V came to 6 bases and at J to 6 bases, leaving 6 bases not matched to a gene. CDR1 and CDR2 from the germline V gene are LGHNA and YSLEER. This CDR3 reads CASSQDRGGNEQFF. The DNA for the CDR3 is TGCGCCAGCAGTCAGGACAGGGGAGGCAATGAGCAGTTCTTC.

The table lists this clone with a count of one. The genes are TRBV11-3 and TRBJ2-7; D is perhaps TRBD1 (6 bases). The CDR3 consists of 16 residues. Per germline, CDR1 SGHNT and CDR2 YENEEA. Trimming pared 1 base from V and 4 bases from J, leaving 17 bases between. The CDR3, as DNA: TGTGCCAGCAGCTTAGCCTCCCGGGACACGTCGTACGAGCAGTACTTC. Encoded protein: CASSLASRDTSYEQYF.

The CDR3 DNA is TGTGCCAGCAGGGAGGGGGACAGGGCAAAAAACATTCAGTACTTC. It translates to CASREGDRAKNIQYF. This chain links TRBV2 with TRBJ2-4; 9 nucleotides align to TRBD1. Germline lookup yields CDR1 SNHLY and CDR2 FYNNEI. The CDR3 contains 15 residues. V shed 6 bases and J 4 bases; nucleotides not matched to a gene: 7.

The genes are TRBV7-8 and TRBJ1-5; unclear D gene. Per the germline V gene, CDR1 is SGHVS and CDR2 is FQNEAQ. The CDR3 has 14 amino acids. With 3 bases removed from V and 4 bases from J, the gap between germline ends came to 10 bases. The CDR3 spells CASSLGQQNQPQHF. CDR3 DNA: TGTGCCAGCAGCTTGGGCCAACAGAATCAGCCCCAGCATTTT.

The chain joins TRBV6-6 to TRBJ2-5; 9 bases align to TRBD1. CDR3 size: 14 residues. Germline values: CDR1 MNHNY, CDR2 SVGAGI (reference sequence). J gave up 5 bases and V 2 bases, and 3 bases lay outside the gene matches. The CDR3 bases are TGTGCCAGCAGTTACCTTGGACAGGGGGAGACCCAGTACTTC. Translating it yields CASSYLGQGETQYF.

The sample holds one count of this clone. The V gene is TRBV6-5, the J gene TRBJ1-6; TRBD1 is a possible D gene (5 bases). This CDR3 has 14 amino acids. Trimming took off 6 bases at V and 6 bases at J, with 12 bases between the two ends. CDR1 is MNHEY and CDR2 is SVGAGI in the germline V gene. CDR3 amino acids: CASSGAASNSPLHF. CDR3 sequence (DNA): TGTGCCAGCAGCGGGGCAGCTAGTAATTCACCCCTCCACTTT.

In this sample, this clone turned up once. This chain links TRBV5-5 with TRBJ2-5, with D perhaps matching TRBD2 (7 bases). Trimming removed 0 bases from V and 5 bases from J, with 14 bases in between. This CDR3 is built from 15 residues. CDR1 and CDR2 from the germline V gene are SGHKS and YYEKEE (reference sequence). The CDR3 region has the DNA TGTGCCAGCAGCTTGGTTTCGGGGGGCGTCGAGACCCAGTACTTC. Its translation is CASSLVSGGVETQYF.

The chain has TRBV19 and TRBJ2-5; the match to TRBD1 covers 10 bases. The CDR3 has 14 amino acids. Unmatched junction bases numbered 3, after V lost 3 bases and J lost 5 bases. Per the germline V gene, CDR1 is LNHDA and CDR2 is SQIVND (reference sequence). This chain's CDR3 is CASSIGQGGETQYF. CDR3 DNA: TGTGCCAGTAGTATTGGACAGGGGGGCGAGACCCAGTACTTC.

The chain has TRBV18 and TRBJ1-3, with 8 bases matching TRBD1. The CDR3 totals 15 residues. Unmatched junction bases numbered 7, after V lost 6 bases and J lost 3 bases. Germline assignment: CDR1 KGHSH and CDR2 LQKENI. CDR3 DNA sequence: TGTGCCAGCTCCCCCGACAGGGGATTTGGAAACACCATATATTTT. Translation: CASSPDRGFGNTIYF.

This clone occurred once. The CDR3 region is CASSPGALHNIQYF. Here the CDR3 DNA reads TGTGCCAGCAGCCCCGGTGCCCTGCACAACATTCAGTACTTC. This chain joins TRBV11-2 and TRBJ2-4; D is undetermined. Trimming took 5 bases from V and 7 from J, leaving 15 bases between them. Germline-derived CDR1 and CDR2 are SGHAT and FQNNGV. CDR3 size: 14 residues.

This clone is a singleton in its sample. The V call is TRBV5-1, the J call TRBJ2-7, with 8 bases fitting TRBD1. Germline CDR1 SGHRS, CDR2 YFSETQ. The CDR3 spans 15 residues. The junction had 7 bases not matched to a gene; V was cut back by 3 bases and J by 2 bases. CDR3 sequence: CASSWTGTGPYEQYF. CDR3 nucleotides: TGCGCCAGCAGCTGGACCGGGACAGGCCCCTACGAGCAGTACTTC.

The chain joins TRBV7-9 to TRBJ2-7; TRBD2 is a possible D gene (6 bases). The germline CDR1 and CDR2 sequences are SEHNR and FQNEAQ (reference sequence). V lost 5 bases and J 7 bases, leaving 18 bases between the germline ends. The CDR3 has 14 amino acids. The CDR3 DNA reads as TGTGCCAGCAGCCAAGCAGGGTCCCGGGAGGAGCAGTACTTC. This sequence encodes CASSQAGSREEQYF.

J is TRBJ1-1 and V is TRBV7-8; D uncertain. Germline CDR1 is SGHVS and CDR2 is FQNEAQ. The CDR3 runs 15 residues. V was cut by 0 bases and J by 0 bases, with 8 bases left in between. The CDR3 DNA reads as TGTGCCAGCAGCTTAGCCCCAAACATGAACACTGAAGCTTTCTTT. Protein: CASSLAPNMNTEAFF.

V usage is TRBV6-5 and J usage is TRBJ1-5, with D possibly TRBD1 on 6 matching bases. The V gene's germline CDR1 is MNHEY and CDR2 SVGAGI. This CDR3 is built from 13 residues. V lost 1 base and J 11 bases, leaving 12 bases between the germline ends. The CDR3 spells CASSYYRAEAQHF. DNA for the CDR3: TGTGCCAGCAGTTACTACAGGGCCGAGGCCCAGCATTTT.

The chain uses TRBV7-9 and TRBJ2-3; D may be TRBD2 (5 bases). There are 15 residues in the CDR3. The germline V gene has CDR1 SEHNR and CDR2 FQNEAQ (reference sequence). The V and J ends lost 8 bases and 0 bases respectively, with 15 bases between them. CDR3 DNA: TGTGCCAGCTCCCGGGAAGGTCAGAGCACAGATACGCAGTATTTT. The encoded protein is CASSREGQSTDTQYF.

The chain recombines TRBV7-9 with TRBJ2-1, with 9 bases fitting TRBD2. Looked up from germline, CDR1 is SEHNR and CDR2 is FQNEAQ (reference sequence). This CDR3 contains 16 residues. With 7 bases clipped from V and 5 bases from J, the junction kept 12 bases outside the gene matches. Here the CDR3 reads CASTMKGGGADNEQFF. In DNA, the CDR3 is TGTGCCAGCACCATGAAAGGCGGGGGGGCCGACAATGAGCAGTTCTTC.

The chain employs TRBV30 and TRBJ2-2; D is possibly TRBD1 (5 bases). Trimming removed 4 bases at V and 0 bases at J, with 9 bases between. The germline V gene encodes CDR1 GTSNPN and CDR2 SVGIG (reference sequence). The CDR3 totals 14 residues. The chain's CDR3 is CAWTARANTGELFF. The DNA for the CDR3 is TGTGCCTGGACGGCCAGGGCGAACACCGGGGAGCTGTTTTTT.

This clone was picked up one time. This chain joins TRBV19 and TRBJ1-2; D may be TRBD1 (5 bases). This CDR3 spans 16 amino acids. Trimming pared 4 bases from V and 4 bases from J, leaving 19 bases between. Germline-derived CDR1 and CDR2 are LNHDA and SQIVND (reference sequence). The CDR3 protein is CASSKMGRLAGYGYTF. In DNA, the CDR3 is TGTGCCAGTAGTAAGATGGGACGGCTGGCGGGCTATGGCTACACCTTC.